The 27 T cell receptor beta chains in this list originate from one sample, sequenced in a study of blood T cell repertoires in COVID-19. Using immunoSEQ multiplex PCR, the repertoire was profiled, and TCRdb retains in-frame clones only, with some absent. The data show about 150,000 clones, under 85% seen once. The sequenced sample was peripheral blood. Receptor source: a woman of 80 years or more with acute or convalescent COVID-19.

In its sample, this clone was seen once. The rearrangement uses TRBV5-1 and TRBJ2-1; D may be TRBD1 (5 bases). Trimming left V 3 bases short and J 6 bases short, with 10 bases between. The germline CDR1 and CDR2 sequences are SGHRS and YFSETQ. There are 13 residues in the CDR3. The CDR3 sequence: CASSWVQGNEQFF. CDR3 coding DNA: TGCGCCAGCAGCTGGGTTCAGGGCAATGAGCAGTTCTTC.

This clone has more than one count but fewer than ten. The gene calls are TRBV7-2 and TRBJ2-1, with 10 nucleotides matching TRBD2. The V gene's germline CDR1 is SGHTA and CDR2 FQGNSA. The CDR3 covers 17 residues. V trimming: 4 bases; J trimming: 0 bases; junction bases outside the gene matches: 6. CDR3 nucleotide sequence: TGTGCCAGCAGCTGGCTAGCGGGGGCTACCTCCTACAATGAGCAGTTCTTC. It specifies CASSWLAGATSYNEQFF.

The chain joins TRBV10-3 to TRBJ1-6; D is uncertain. Germline V CDR1 and CDR2: ENHRY, SYGVKD. V was trimmed by 10 bases and J by 2 bases, leaving 15 bases between them. The length of the CDR3 is 15 residues. DNA of the CDR3: TGTGCCACCACATCCCAAGACACCTATAATTCACCCCTCCACTTT. Protein product: CATTSQDTYNSPLHF.

This chain joins TRBV7-9 and TRBJ1-6; D is uncertain. CDR3 length equals 14 residues. Germline V gene sequence: CDR1 SEHNR, CDR2 FQNEAQ (reference sequence). Trimming took 5 bases from V and 4 from J, leaving 9 bases between them. CDR3 nucleotide sequence: TGTGCCAGCAGCCCTGACACATATAATTCACCCCTCCACTTT. Its protein is CASSPDTYNSPLHF. Supplemented by reference TRBV7-9 and TRBJ1-6, the full variable domain reads DTGVSQNPRHKITKRGQNVTFRCDPISEHNRLYWYRQTLGQGPEFLTYFQNEAQLEKSRLLSDRFSAERPKGSFSTLEIQRTEQGDSAMYLCASSPDTYNSPLHFGNGTRLTVT.

This clone was picked up a small number of times. Because the CDR3's place on the DNA is in doubt, the DNA is left out and the CDR3 is given as listed by TCRdb. The chain recombines TRBV6-5 with TRBJ2-1; the table's D call, TRBD2, has no DNA check behind it. Germline CDR1 is MNHEY and CDR2 is SVGAGI. The CDR3 region is 16 residues in length, termini included. CDR3 region: CASSSSVAGSYNEQFF.

The V and J genes are TRBV6-5 and TRBJ2-5; TRBD2 is a possible D gene (6 bases). This CDR3 is built from 13 residues. Germline CDR1 reads MNHEY; CDR2 reads SVGAGI. The V end lost 5 bases, the J end lost 4 bases, and 11 bases lay between the germline ends. The CDR3 sequence is CASSTEGGETQYF. In DNA, the CDR3 is TGTGCCAGCAGTACAGAGGGAGGAGAGACCCAGTACTTC.

This clone came up many times. V is TRBV7-9 and J is TRBJ1-1, with D maybe TRBD1 (5 bases). V was cut by 6 bases and J by 3 bases, with 17 bases left in between. Germline CDR1 reads SEHNR; CDR2 reads FQNEAQ (reference sequence). There are 15 residues in the CDR3. The CDR3 nucleotides read TGTGCCAGCAGACTATTAGGGTGGGGCGACACTGAAGCTTTCTTT. This translates into CASRLLGWGDTEAFF.

The genes are TRBV5-1 and TRBJ2-5; a possible D gene is TRBD2 (6 bases). Per germline, CDR1 SGHRS and CDR2 YFSETQ. V was cut by 1 base and J by 1 base, with 14 bases left in between. The CDR3 is made up of 16 amino acids. Here the CDR3 DNA reads TGCGCCAGCAGCTTGCAGGGAGGTACTCGCCAAGAGACCCAGTACTTC. This codes for CASSLQGGTRQETQYF. Combining the CDR3 with reference TRBV5-1 and TRBJ2-5 gives the whole variable domain KAGVTQTPRYLIKTRGQQVTLSCSPISGHRSVSWYQQTPGQGLQFLFEYFSETQRNKGNFPGRFSGRQFSNSRSEMNVSTLELGDSALYLCASSLQGGTRQETQYFGPGTRLLVL.

This clone has a handful of counts. The gene calls are TRBV11-3 and TRBJ2-1, with D maybe TRBD2 (5 bases). V lost 5 bases and J 7 bases, leaving 15 bases between the germline ends. Germline CDR1 reads SGHNT; CDR2 reads YENEEA. This CDR3 has 14 residues. CDR3 amino acids: CASSPHRGTNEQFF. In nucleotides, the CDR3 is TGTGCCAGCAGCCCCCACCGGGGTACGAATGAGCAGTTCTTC.

The genes are TRBV24-1 and TRBJ1-1, with D tentatively TRBD1 (5 bases). This CDR3 region has 12 residues. V shed 4 bases and J shed 7 bases, with 9 bases lying between them. CDR1 is KGHDR and CDR2 is SFDVKD in the germline V gene. The CDR3 reads CATSDQGGEAFF. The CDR3, as DNA: TGTGCCACCAGTGACCAGGGAGGTGAAGCTTTCTTT.

The chain links TRBV10-1 to TRBJ2-1; 9 bases line up with TRBD1. J lost 5 bases, V lost 2 bases, and 4 bases had no gene match. This CDR3 contains 15 residues. Germline V lookup: CDR1 WNHNN, CDR2 SYGVQD (reference sequence). The CDR3 DNA follows: TGCGCCAGCAGTGAGGCCGGGACAGGGAACAATGAGCAGTTCTTC. It encodes CASSEAGTGNNEQFF.

The genes are TRBV5-1 and TRBJ1-6; 7 nucleotides agree with TRBD1. Trimming removed 4 bases from V and 7 bases from J; junction bases left unmatched: 11. CDR1 is SGHRS and CDR2 is YFSETQ in the germline V gene. The CDR3 extends over 16 amino acids. The CDR3, as DNA: TGCGCCAGCAGCCCAGGGACCGGGACAGCAAATTCACCCCTCCACTTT. This encodes CASSPGTGTANSPLHF.

This clone was recorded many times. The J gene is TRBJ2-7, the V gene TRBV27; 9 bases map to TRBD1. Losses at the gene ends were 3 bases for V and 4 bases for J; bases not matched to a gene: 7. CDR3 length: 15 amino acids. CDR1 is MNHEY and CDR2 is SMNVEV in the germline V gene (reference sequence). The CDR3 DNA follows: TGTGCCAGCAGTTTCGTAAGACAGGGGGAGTACGAGCAGTACTTC. Translating it yields CASSFVRQGEYEQYF.

This chain connects TRBV6-5 to TRBJ2-7, with D possibly being TRBD2 (6 bases). Germline-derived CDR1 and CDR2 are MNHEY and SVGAGI. V lost 5 bases and J lost 6, with 17 bases in between. This CDR3 spans 14 amino acids. The CDR3 reads CASSPTRQRVEQYF. The CDR3, as DNA: TGTGCCAGCAGTCCTACCAGGCAGCGGGTCGAGCAGTACTTC.

This chain connects TRBV3-1 (or the pseudogene TRBV3-2) to TRBJ1-5; 10 positions match TRBD1. Germline V lookup: CDR1 LGHDT, CDR2 YNNKEL (reference sequence). The V segment lost 1 base and the J segment 4 bases; nucleotides outside the gene matches: 1. The CDR3 length is 15 residues. The CDR3 DNA sequence: TGTGCCAGCAGCCAAGGGGACAGGGGTAATCAGCCCCAGCATTTT. Amino acids: CASSQGDRGNQPQHF.

This clone has only a few counts. The J gene is TRBJ1-2, the V gene TRBV7-6, with D perhaps TRBD1 (6 bases). CDR1 is SGHVS and CDR2 is FNYEAQ in the germline V gene. The CDR3 runs to 16 residues. Trimming pared 1 base from V and 7 bases from J, leaving 19 bases between. The CDR3 DNA reads as TGTGCCAGCAGCTTAGAGGGAAGGGGGACTACCTCTGGCTACACCTTC. It yields the protein CASSLEGRGTTSGYTF.

The chain carries TRBV30 and TRBJ1-2, with a tentative D call TRBD1 (5 bases). The V end was cut by 4 bases, the J end by 1 base, with 25 bases between. Germline lookup yields CDR1 GTSNPN and CDR2 SVGIG (reference sequence). This CDR3 spans 18 amino acids. CDR3 sequence: CAWMGGRHQGSINYGYTF. As DNA, the CDR3 is TGTGCCTGGATGGGGGGACGTCACCAGGGATCCATTAACTATGGCTACACCTTC. Full variable domain (remainder filled in from reference TRBV30 and TRBJ1-2): SQTIHQWPATLVQPVGSPLSLECTVEGTSNPNLYWYRQAAGRGLQLLFYSVGIGQISSEVPQNLSASRPQDRQFILSSKKLLLSDSGFYLCAWMGGRHQGSINYGYTFGSGTRLTVV.

V and J are TRBV28 and TRBJ1-1; 8 bases fit TRBD1. The germline V gene has CDR1 MDHEN and CDR2 SYDVKM. After removal of 3 bases from V and 1 base from J, the junction contained 10 bases not matched to a gene. The CDR3 is 17 amino acids. CDR3 in DNA: TGTGCCAGCAGTTTTATCTTAAAACAGGGGGAGAACACTGAAGCTTTCTTT. Translating it yields CASSFILKQGENTEAFF.

The chain combines TRBV19 with TRBJ1-1; D remains ambiguous. Trimming removed 3 bases from V and 5 bases from J, with 16 bases in between. The germline V gene has CDR1 LNHDA and CDR2 SQIVND (reference sequence). The CDR3 contains 15 residues. The CDR3 DNA is TGTGCCAGTAGTATGGAGAGAGGGAGGGATACTGAAGCTTTCTTT. Translation: CASSMERGRDTEAFF.

In this sample, this clone turned up once. This chain joins TRBV19 and TRBJ2-3; 8 bases line up with TRBD2. This CDR3 contains 14 residues. Trimming at V came to 7 bases and at J to 1 base, leaving 4 bases not matched to a gene. Per germline, CDR1 LNHDA and CDR2 SQIVND (reference sequence). Here the CDR3 DNA reads TGTGCCAGTACCTTAGCGGGGCGCACAGATACGCAGTATTTT. The encoded protein is CASTLAGRTDTQYF.

V usage is TRBV7-2 and J usage is TRBJ2-3; 11 bases map to TRBD1. Germline CDR1 reads SGHTA; CDR2 reads FQGNSA. There are 14 residues in the CDR3. With 4 bases clipped from V and 4 bases from J, the junction kept 1 base outside the gene matches. CDR3 amino acids: CASSWTGGPDTQYF. The CDR3 bases are TGTGCCAGCAGCTGGACAGGGGGCCCAGATACGCAGTATTTT.

This clone was counted between two and nine times. This sequence joins TRBV19 and TRBJ1-4; D is possibly TRBD1 (6 bases). Per germline, CDR1 LNHDA and CDR2 SQIVND (reference sequence). This CDR3 comprises 17 residues. The V end was cut by 4 bases, the J end by 0 bases, with 15 bases between. The CDR3 loop is CASSNSDRSATNEKLFF. CDR3 DNA: TGTGCCAGTAGTAACTCGGACAGATCTGCAACTAATGAAAAACTGTTTTTT. The full variable domain, its missing parts supplied by reference TRBV19 and TRBJ1-4, is DGGITQSPKYLFRKEGQNVTLSCEQNLNHDAMYWYRQDPGQGLRLIYYSQIVNDFQKGDIAEGYSVSREKKESFPLTVTSAQKNPTAFYLCASSNSDRSATNEKLFFGSGTQLSVL.

The chain combines TRBV4-2 with TRBJ1-5, with 10 bases lining up with TRBD1. CDR1 and CDR2 (germline): LGHNA, YNFKEQ. This CDR3 comprises 16 residues. Trimming cost V 6 bases and J 4 bases; bases outside gene matches: 9. This CDR3 reads CASSPGTGEENQPQHF. CDR3 coding DNA: TGTGCCAGCAGTCCCGGGACAGGGGAAGAAAATCAGCCCCAGCATTTT.

The chain uses TRBV7-3 and TRBJ2-2, with 10 positions matching TRBD1. The J segment lost 4 bases and the V segment lost 5 bases, leaving 7 bases of the junction unmatched. This CDR3 region has 16 residues. Germline-derived CDR1 and CDR2 are SGHTA and FQGTGA. CDR3 sequence: CASSIRQGAGTGELFF. CDR3 nucleotides: TGTGCCAGCAGCATTCGACAGGGGGCTGGCACCGGGGAGCTGTTTTTT.

The rearrangement joins TRBV29-1 to TRBJ2-5; a possible D gene is TRBD1 (6 bases). The V gene lost 8 bases and the J gene lost 2 bases, with 18 bases spanning the gap. Germline V lookup: CDR1 SQVTM, CDR2 ANQGSEA. CDR3 length equals 14 residues. CDR3 nucleotide sequence: TGCAGCATCGATCACGGGACACATCAAGAGACCCAGTACTTC. Amino acid sequence: CSIDHGTHQETQYF. Drawing the rest from reference TRBV29-1 and TRBJ2-5, the complete variable domain is SAVISQKPSRDICQRGTSLTIQCQVDSQVTMMFWYRQQPGQSLTLIATANQGSEATYESGFVIDKFPISRPNLTFSTLTVSNMSPEDSSIYLCSIDHGTHQETQYFGPGTRLLVL.

The V and J genes are TRBV18 and TRBJ2-3; TRBD2 matches 9 bases. The junction had 12 bases not matched to a gene; V was cut back by 2 bases and J by 6 bases. The CDR3 extends over 17 amino acids. Germline assignment: CDR1 KGHSH and CDR2 LQKENI. The chain's CDR3 is CASSPIPPSGIRDTQYF. Written as DNA, the CDR3 is TGTGCCAGCTCACCAATTCCGCCTAGCGGGATTCGTGATACGCAGTATTTT.

The chain couples TRBV7-3 to TRBJ2-1, with a tentative D call TRBD1 (5 bases). CDR3 length: 12 amino acids. Trimming cost V 5 bases and J 8 bases, with 10 bases left between them. From germline, CDR1 is SGHTA and CDR2 FQGTGA. The chain's CDR3 is CASSLREDEQFF. The CDR3 region has the DNA TGTGCCAGCAGCCTCAGGGAAGATGAGCAGTTCTTC. The whole variable domain, remainder taken from reference TRBV7-3 and TRBJ2-1, is GAGVSQTPSNKVTEKGKYVELRCDPISGHTALYWYRQSLGQGPEFLIYFQGTGAADDSGLPNDRFFAVRPEGSVSTLKIQRTERGDSAVYLCASSLREDEQFFGPGTRLTVL.